Below are 19 T cell receptor beta chains sequenced from a single sample in a study of OX40 agonist ivuxolimab in advanced cancers. Repertoires were generated with immunoSEQ multiplex PCR, while TCRdb's copy carries only in-frame clones and drops some. The sample includes around 76,000 clones, roughly nine tenths of them seen just once. The sequencing here drew on CD4+ or CD8+ T cells sorted from blood, taken in a trial of the OX40 agonist ivuxolimab. Source of these receptors: an adult with an advanced solid tumor such as melanoma, head and neck, liver or kidney cancer.

This rearrangement joins TRBV7-2 to TRBJ1-1; unclear D gene. This CDR3 comprises 14 residues. V lost 5 bases to trimming and J lost 1 base, with 11 bases between them. Germline V gives CDR1 SGHTA, CDR2 FQGNSA. The CDR3 DNA reads as TGTGCCAGCAGCCCGCGGGCCGAGAACACTGAAGCTTTCTTT. Residues: CASSPRAENTEAFF.

The chain combines TRBV7-3 with TRBJ2-1; D gene unclear. Trimming removed 1 base from V and 4 bases from J, with 26 bases in between. This CDR3 is 20 amino acids long. Germline V lookup: CDR1 SGHTA, CDR2 FQGTGA. CDR3 protein: CASSLRSYETHFMGYNEQFF. DNA for the CDR3: TGTGCCAGCAGCTTAAGGTCATATGAGACCCATTTTATGGGGTACAATGAGCAGTTCTTC.

The chain carries TRBV7-3 and TRBJ1-2; no reliable D call. Looked up from germline, CDR1 is SGHTA and CDR2 is FQGTGA. V lost 1 base to trimming and J lost 8 bases, with 17 bases between them. The CDR3 length is 15 residues. Here the CDR3 reads CASSLNPAVHAGYTF. The CDR3, as DNA: TGTGCCAGCAGCTTAAATCCCGCCGTACACGCGGGCTACACCTTC.

This rearrangement joins TRBV27 to TRBJ2-7; D is perhaps TRBD1 or TRBD2 (5 bases each). The V and J ends lost 2 bases and 0 bases respectively, with 11 bases between them. CDR1 and CDR2 from the germline V gene are MNHEY and SMNVEV (reference sequence). The CDR3 runs to 15 residues. The CDR3, as DNA: TGTGCCAGCAGTTTACTGGCAGGGAGCTCCTACGAGCAGTACTTC. Its protein is CASSLLAGSSYEQYF.

V gene TRBV4-2 combines with J gene TRBJ2-5; 11 nucleotides align to TRBD2. CDR3 length equals 18 residues. Germline CDR1 LGHNA, CDR2 YNFKEQ. V was pared by 0 bases and J by 2 bases, with 8 bases of the junction left unmatched. CDR3 amino acids: CASSQELTSGVLQETQYF. The CDR3 DNA follows: TGTGCCAGCAGCCAAGAATTGACTAGCGGGGTGCTACAAGAGACCCAGTACTTC.

The chain links TRBV6-6 to TRBJ1-2; tentatively, D is TRBD1 (5 bases). V was cut by 2 bases and J by 4 bases, with 11 bases left in between. Germline V CDR1 and CDR2: MNHNY, SVGAGI (reference sequence). CDR3 length equals 14 residues. CDR3 coding DNA: TGTGCCAGCAGTTACCTAGGGGTCGGCTATGGCTACACCTTC. Its translation is CASSYLGVGYGYTF.

The V and J genes are TRBV6-5 and TRBJ2-3; a possible D gene is TRBD2 (5 bases). Germline V gene sequence: CDR1 MNHEY, CDR2 SVGAGI. Trimming removed 2 bases at V and 4 bases at J, with 10 bases between. This CDR3 has 14 residues. DNA for the CDR3: TGTGCCAGCAGTTACATGAGGGAGTCAGATACGCAGTATTTT. This codes for CASSYMRESDTQYF.

DNA of the CDR3: TGTGCCAGCAGTTACTCGAGAGGGGGAGGTGAGACCCAGTACTTC. Translating gives CASSYSRGGGETQYF. This chain uses TRBV6-5 with TRBJ2-5, with D possibly called TRBD1 or TRBD2 (6 bases each). Germline CDR1 and CDR2: MNHEY and SVGAGI. Trimming took 0 bases from V and 5 from J, leaving 13 bases between them. CDR3 size: 15 residues.

The chain couples TRBV11-2 to TRBJ2-3, with 14 bases lining up with TRBD2. CDR1 is SGHAT and CDR2 is FQNNGV in the germline V gene. The CDR3 has 18 residues. V was pared by 3 bases and J by 4 bases, with 9 bases of the junction left unmatched. Written as DNA, the CDR3 is TGTGCCAGCAGCTTCCGACTAGCGGGAGGGCCTTGGTCAGATACGCAGTATTTT. Amino acid sequence: CASSFRLAGGPWSDTQYF.

The chain employs TRBV7-8 and TRBJ1-4; a weak D match, TRBD1 (6 bases). This CDR3 is built from 16 residues. Germline loops: CDR1 SGHVS, CDR2 FQNEAQ. V lost 4 bases, J lost 7 bases, and 19 bases lay in between. As DNA, the CDR3 is TGTGCCAGCAGCTCAGTGACAGGCCGCCGAGGTGAAAAACTGTTTTTT. Encoded protein: CASSSVTGRRGEKLFF.

The CDR3: CASSFTLNTGELFF. The CDR3 DNA follows: TGTGCCAGCAGCTTCACACTTAACACCGGGGAGCTGTTTTTT. The chain links TRBV7-9 to TRBJ2-2; D is unclear. The CDR3 totals 14 residues. V was shortened by 3 bases and J by 2 bases, with 7 bases between the two germline ends. Germline V CDR1 and CDR2: SEHNR, FQNEAQ (reference sequence).

The chain has TRBV4-1 and TRBJ2-1, with D possibly being TRBD1 or TRBD2 (6 bases each). CDR1 and CDR2 from the germline V gene are MGHRA and YSYEKL. This CDR3 has 17 residues. V was pared by 0 bases and J by 8 bases, with 20 bases between. CDR3 in DNA: TGCGCCAGCAGCCAAGACCACGGGGGACAAATGGTGGATGAGCAGTTCTTC. It yields the protein CASSQDHGGQMVDEQFF.

This chain uses TRBV5-1 with TRBJ2-1; possible D gene TRBD2, 7 bases. Germline assignment: CDR1 SGHRS and CDR2 YFSETQ. This CDR3 contains 15 residues. The V gene lost 3 bases and the J gene lost 8 bases, with 18 bases spanning the gap. DNA for the CDR3: TGCGCCAGCAGCTACGGCTCGTTGGGGGGGCATGAGCAGTTCTTC. This codes for CASSYGSLGGHEQFF.

The chain couples TRBV23-1 to TRBJ1-4; a weak D match, TRBD1 (6 bases). TRBV23-1 is an ORF for which the function is uncertain. The CDR3 totals 15 residues. V was cut by 8 bases and J by 3 bases, with 16 bases left in between. The CDR3 nucleotides read TGCGCCAGCCGTCCCCCCCGGACAGCTAATGAAAAACTGTTTTTT. The encoded protein is CASRPPRTANEKLFF.

The genes are TRBV11-3 and TRBJ2-2, with 7 bases aligning to TRBD2. Germline trimming cut 3 bases from V and 4 bases from J; bases unmatched to any gene: 5. In germline, CDR1 is SGHNT, CDR2 YENEEA. This CDR3 spans 15 amino acids. The CDR3 DNA follows: TGTGCCAGCAGCTTGAGTACGGGGGGCACCGGGGAGCTGTTTTTT. This gives the protein CASSLSTGGTGELFF. The complete variable domain, with remaining parts taken from reference TRBV11-3 and TRBJ2-2, reads EAGVVQSPRYKIIEKKQPVAFWCNPISGHNTLYWYLQNLGQGPELLIRYENEEAVDDSQLPKDRFSAERLKGVDSTLKIQPAELGDSAVYLCASSLSTGGTGELFFGEGSRLTVL.

The chain employs TRBV2 and TRBJ2-1, with 7 bases matching TRBD2. J gave up 3 bases and V 4 bases, and 6 bases lay outside the gene matches. Germline lookup yields CDR1 SNHLY and CDR2 FYNNEI. There are 15 residues in the CDR3. CDR3 sequence (DNA): TGTGCCAGCAGTGTTAGCGGGCCAGACTACAATGAGCAGTTCTTC. It is translated as CASSVSGPDYNEQFF.

The chain employs TRBV18 and TRBJ2-7; D not certain. The CDR3 extends over 13 amino acids. The V end was cut by 3 bases, the J end by 3 bases, with 9 bases between. Germline V CDR1 and CDR2: KGHSH, LQKENI. The CDR3 DNA reads as TGTGCCAGCTCACCTACGACCGACTACGAGCAGTACTTC. This encodes CASSPTTDYEQYF. Full variable domain (outside the CDR3, taken from reference TRBV18 and TRBJ2-7): NAGVMQNPRHLVRRRGQEARLRCSPMKGHSHVYWYRQLPEEGLKFMVYLQKENIIDESGMPKERFSAEFPKEGPSILRIQQVVRGDSAAYFCASSPTTDYEQYFGPGTRLTVT.

The chain uses TRBV28 and TRBJ2-5; 8 bases match TRBD1. Trimming cost V 7 bases and J 2 bases; bases outside gene matches: 9. The CDR3 extends over 15 amino acids. Germline V gene data show CDR1 as MDHEN and CDR2 as SYDVKM. The CDR3 loop reads CASTPGTGVQETQYF. In DNA, the CDR3 is TGTGCCAGCACCCCCGGGACAGGTGTACAAGAGACCCAGTACTTC.

This clone occurred a few times. The chain links TRBV9 to TRBJ1-1, with 9 nucleotides matching TRBD1. The CDR3 is made up of 15 amino acids. Germline V gene sequence: CDR1 SGDLS, CDR2 YYNGEE. Unmatched junction bases numbered 4, after V lost 0 bases and J lost 4 bases. Written as DNA, the CDR3 is TGTGCCAGCAGCGTAGTCGGGGACAGGGTCACTGAAGCTTTCTTT. This gives the protein CASSVVGDRVTEAFF.